A selection of T cell receptor beta chains follows, all from one sample in a study of Tregs in tolerant kidney transplant recipients. Data came from immunoSEQ multiplex PCR; TCRdb stores just in-frame clones and leaves some out. The data contain around 61,000 clones, about 89% of them singletons. This specimen was CD4+ T cells from blood (PBMCs), taken 6 months after the transplant. These receptors were collected from a human patient who received a combined kidney and bone marrow transplant. The T cells may come from the graft donor. CDR3s include the opening cysteine and the closing phenylalanine or tryptophan. A D gene is named only where the DNA matches it firmly. Only part of the rows carry a size: once, few, many, or a class if the clone is expanded.

>TRBV7-2|TRBJ2-1|once|NA
TGTGCCAGCAGGGGGCGAAATTGGAATGAGCAGTTCTTC
CASRGRNWNEQFF
>TRBV7-9|TRBJ2-1|NA|TRBD2
TGTGCCAGCAGCTTAGTTCTAGCGGGGAGGGATGAGCAGTTCTTC
CASSLVLAGRDEQFF
>TRBV11-2|TRBJ1-3|NA|TRBD1
TGTGCCAGCAGCTTAAAAGGCAACAGGGGGCCGGTTGGAAACACCATATATTTT
CASSLKGNRGPVGNTIYF
>TRBV7-2|TRBJ1-2|NA|TRBD1
TGTGCCAGCAGCCTCCGGAACCCAGGGGGCGATGGCTACACCTTC
CASSLRNPGGDGYTF
>TRBV6-5|TRBJ2-5|NA|NA
TGTGCCAGCAGTTTTCCCCGAGAGACCCAGTACTTC
CASSFPRETQYF
>TRBV7-2|TRBJ2-7|NA|NA
TGTGCCAGCAGCTTAGAAAGTGGCATAGCCGCCTACGAGCAGTACTTC
CASSLESGIAAYEQYF
>TRBV5-6|TRBJ2-7|NA|TRBD1
TGTGCCAGCAGCCCTACAGGGGGAAGGGAGCAGTACTTC
CASSPTGGREQYF
>TRBV2|TRBJ2-2|NA|TRBD2
TGTGCCAGCAGTGGTCCGAGCGGGGGTACCGGGGAGCTGTTTTTT
CASSGPSGGTGELFF
>TRBV19|TRBJ2-3|NA|TRBD2
TGTGCCAGTAGTCCTTCTCAGCGGGGGGATACGCAGTATTTT
CASSPSQRGDTQYF
>TRBV2|TRBJ2-7|NA|NA
TGTGCCAGCAGTGAATCTCGTGTGACAGCGAGCTCCTACGAGCAGTACTTC
CASSESRVTASSYEQYF
>TRBV18|TRBJ2-7|NA|TRBD1
TGTGCCAGCGTGAAAGACAGGGACGCTGGGGAGCAGTACTTC
CASVKDRDAGEQYF
>TRBV18|TRBJ2-5|NA|TRBD1
TGTGCCAGCTCATCTTACAGGGGGCGAGAGACCCAGTACTTC
CASSSYRGRETQYF
>TRBV11-3|TRBJ2-1|NA|TRBD2
TGTGCCAGCAGCCCACGGAACTTAGCGGGAGTCCACAATGAGCAGTTCTTC
CASSPRNLAGVHNEQFF
>TRBV12-5|TRBJ1-1|once|NA
TGTGCTAGTGGCCAGGAAGTGAACACTGAAGCTTTCTTT
CASGQEVNTEAFF
>TRBV19|TRBJ2-7|NA|NA
TGTGCCAGTAGTGGGCGCAGGGAGGCCTACGAGCAGTACTTC
CASSGRREAYEQYF
>TRBV28|TRBJ1-5|NA|TRBD1
TGTGCCAGCCTCCTCCCCGGGACAGGGGACGGTCAGCCCCAGCATTTT
CASLLPGTGDGQPQHF
>TRBV4-3|TRBJ1-3|few|TRBD1
TGCGCCAGCAGCCAAGGTTACAGGGGCTCTGGAAACACCATATATTTT
CASSQGYRGSGNTIYF
>TRBV5-5|TRBJ1-2|NA|TRBD1
TGTGCCAGCAGCTTGCGGGGACAGATCGACGGCTACACCTTC
CASSLRGQIDGYTF
>TRBV2|TRBJ2-7|NA|TRBD2
TGTGCCAGCAGTGTCCTGGGGGGGAAAAGTAACGAGCAGTACTTC
CASSVLGGKSNEQYF
>TRBV5-1|TRBJ2-1|NA|TRBD2
TGCGCCAGCAGCCCCAGCGGGAATACCTACAATGAGCAGTTCTTC
CASSPSGNTYNEQFF
>TRBV7-2|TRBJ1-2|NA|NA
NA
CASSLTGYPWGGGTF
>TRBV28|TRBJ2-7|NA|TRBD1
TGTGCCAGCAGTTTACCGGACAGGTCCTACGAGCAGTACTTC
CASSLPDRSYEQYF
>TRBV4-2|TRBJ2-7|NA|NA
TGTGCCAGCAGCCAAGACCAGCGGAGCTCCTACGAGCAGTACTTC
CASSQDQRSSYEQYF
>TRBV5-1|TRBJ2-5|NA|NA
TGCGCCAGCAGCTCCGGGATTACTTCCGAGGGAGAGACCCAGTACTTC
CASSSGITSEGETQYF
>TRBV18|TRBJ2-6|NA|NA
TGTGCCAGCTCACCCCGGCGGGACGGAAGCTCTGGGGCCAACGTCCTGACTTTC
CASSPRRDGSSGANVLTF
>TRBV10-3|TRBJ2-7|NA|TRBD1
TGTGCCATCAGCCCGGGACAGGGGACTGAGCAGTACTTC
CAISPGQGTEQYF
>TRBV29-1|TRBJ1-1|NA|TRBD1
TGCAGCGCCTCCGGGACAGGGGGGACTGAAGCTTTCTTT
CSASGTGGTEAFF
>TRBV9|TRBJ2-7|NA|NA
TGTGCCAGCAGCGTAGTTCCGCGATACGAGCAGTACTTC
CASSVVPRYEQYF